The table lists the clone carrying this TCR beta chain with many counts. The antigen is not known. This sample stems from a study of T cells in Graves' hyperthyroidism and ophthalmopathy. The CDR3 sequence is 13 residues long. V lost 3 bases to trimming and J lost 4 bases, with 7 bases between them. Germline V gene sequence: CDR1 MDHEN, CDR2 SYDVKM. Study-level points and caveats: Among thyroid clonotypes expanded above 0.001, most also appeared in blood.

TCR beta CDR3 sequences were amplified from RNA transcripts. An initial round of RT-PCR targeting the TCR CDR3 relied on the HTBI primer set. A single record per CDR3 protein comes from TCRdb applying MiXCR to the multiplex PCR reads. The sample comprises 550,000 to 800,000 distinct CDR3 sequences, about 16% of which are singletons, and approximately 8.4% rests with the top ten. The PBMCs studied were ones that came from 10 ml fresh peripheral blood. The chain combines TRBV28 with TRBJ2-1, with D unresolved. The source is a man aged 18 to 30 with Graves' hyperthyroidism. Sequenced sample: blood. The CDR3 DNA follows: TGTGCCAGCAGTTTGAGCACTTACAATGAGCAGTTCTTC. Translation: CASSLSTYNEQFF. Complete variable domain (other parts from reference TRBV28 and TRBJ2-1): DVKVTQSSRYLVKRTGEKVFLECVQDMDHENMFWYRQDPGLGLRLIYFSYDVKMKEKGDIPEGYSVSREKKERFSLILESASTNQTSMYLCASSLSTYNEQFFGPGTRLTVL.